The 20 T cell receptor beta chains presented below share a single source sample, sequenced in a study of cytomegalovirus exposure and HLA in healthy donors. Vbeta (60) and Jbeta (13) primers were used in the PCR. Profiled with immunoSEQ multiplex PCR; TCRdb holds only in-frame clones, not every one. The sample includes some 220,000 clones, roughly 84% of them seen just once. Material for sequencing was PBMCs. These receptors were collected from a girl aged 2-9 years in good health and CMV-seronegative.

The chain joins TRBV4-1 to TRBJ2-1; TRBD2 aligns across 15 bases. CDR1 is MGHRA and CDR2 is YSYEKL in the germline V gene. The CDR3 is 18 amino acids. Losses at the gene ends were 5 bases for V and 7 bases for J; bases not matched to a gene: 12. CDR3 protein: CASSFDRTGTSGRNEQFF. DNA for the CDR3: TGCGCCAGCAGCTTCGACAGGACCGGGACTAGCGGGAGGAATGAGCAGTTCTTC.

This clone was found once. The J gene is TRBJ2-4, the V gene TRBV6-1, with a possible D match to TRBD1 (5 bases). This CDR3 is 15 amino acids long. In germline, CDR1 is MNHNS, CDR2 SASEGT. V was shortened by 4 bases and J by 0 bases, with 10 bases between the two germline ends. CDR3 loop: CASSAQALAKNIQYF. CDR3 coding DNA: TGTGCCAGCAGTGCACAGGCCTTAGCCAAAAACATTCAGTACTTC.

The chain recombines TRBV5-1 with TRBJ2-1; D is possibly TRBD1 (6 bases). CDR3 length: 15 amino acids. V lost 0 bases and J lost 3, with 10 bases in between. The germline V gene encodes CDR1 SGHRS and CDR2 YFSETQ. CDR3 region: CASSLEPGDYNEQFF. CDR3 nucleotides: TGCGCCAGCAGCTTGGAACCAGGGGACTACAATGAGCAGTTCTTC.

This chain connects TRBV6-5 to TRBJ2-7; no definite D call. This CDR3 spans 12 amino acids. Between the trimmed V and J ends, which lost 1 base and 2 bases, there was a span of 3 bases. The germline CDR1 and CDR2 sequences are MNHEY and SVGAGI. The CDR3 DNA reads TGTGCCAGCAGTTACTGCGCCTACGAGCAGTACTTC. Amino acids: CASSYCAYEQYF.

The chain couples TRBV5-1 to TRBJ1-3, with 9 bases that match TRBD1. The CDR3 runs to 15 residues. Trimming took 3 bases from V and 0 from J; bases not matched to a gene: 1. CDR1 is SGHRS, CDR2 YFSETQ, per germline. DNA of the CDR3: TGCGCCAGCAGCTGGACAGGGGCCTCTGGAAACACCATATATTTT. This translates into CASSWTGASGNTIYF.

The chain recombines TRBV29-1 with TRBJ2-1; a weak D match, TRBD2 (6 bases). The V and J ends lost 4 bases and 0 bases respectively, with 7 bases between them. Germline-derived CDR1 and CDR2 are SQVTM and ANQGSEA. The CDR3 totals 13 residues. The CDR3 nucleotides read TGCAGCGTTGTCGGGGGCTCCTACAATGAGCAGTTCTTC. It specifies CSVVGGSYNEQFF.

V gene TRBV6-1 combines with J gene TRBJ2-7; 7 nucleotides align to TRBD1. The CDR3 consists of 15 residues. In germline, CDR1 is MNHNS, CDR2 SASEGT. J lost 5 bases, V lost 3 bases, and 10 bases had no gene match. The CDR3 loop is CASSDTWTGTNEQYF. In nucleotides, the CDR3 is TGTGCCAGCAGTGATACTTGGACAGGTACCAACGAGCAGTACTTC.

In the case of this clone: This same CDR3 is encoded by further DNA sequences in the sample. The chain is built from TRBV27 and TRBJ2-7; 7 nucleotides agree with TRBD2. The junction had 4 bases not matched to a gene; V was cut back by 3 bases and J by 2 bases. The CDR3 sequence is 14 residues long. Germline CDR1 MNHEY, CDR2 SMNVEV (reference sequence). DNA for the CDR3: TGTGCCAGCAGTTTGGGTGGGGGGGCCTACGAGCAGTACTTC. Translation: CASSLGGGAYEQYF.

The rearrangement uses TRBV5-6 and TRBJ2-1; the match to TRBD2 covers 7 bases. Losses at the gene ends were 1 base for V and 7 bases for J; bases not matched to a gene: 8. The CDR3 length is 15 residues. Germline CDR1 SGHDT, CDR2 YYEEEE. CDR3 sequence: CASSLLAGVGNEQFF. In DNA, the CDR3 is TGTGCCAGCAGCTTGTTGGCGGGAGTAGGGAATGAGCAGTTCTTC.

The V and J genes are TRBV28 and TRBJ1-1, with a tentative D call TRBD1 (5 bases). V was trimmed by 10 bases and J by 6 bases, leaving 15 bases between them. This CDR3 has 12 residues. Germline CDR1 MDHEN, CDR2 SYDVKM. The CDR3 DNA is TGTGCCACAGGTCAGGGCCTCCCTGAAGCTTTCTTT. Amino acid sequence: CATGQGLPEAFF.

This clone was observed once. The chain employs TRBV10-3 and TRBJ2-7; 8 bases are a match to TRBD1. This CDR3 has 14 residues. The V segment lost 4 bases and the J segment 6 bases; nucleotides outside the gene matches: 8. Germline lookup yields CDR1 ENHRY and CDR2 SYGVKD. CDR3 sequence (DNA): TGTGCCATCAGTGTAGGGACAGGAGAACGCGAGCAGTACTTC. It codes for CAISVGTGEREQYF.

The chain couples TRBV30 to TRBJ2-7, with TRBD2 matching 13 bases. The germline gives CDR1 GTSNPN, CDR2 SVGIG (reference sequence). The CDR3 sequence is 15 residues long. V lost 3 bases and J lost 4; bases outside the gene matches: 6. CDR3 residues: CAWSHRLAGGYEQYF. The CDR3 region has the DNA TGTGCCTGGAGCCACCGACTAGCGGGAGGTTACGAGCAGTACTTC.

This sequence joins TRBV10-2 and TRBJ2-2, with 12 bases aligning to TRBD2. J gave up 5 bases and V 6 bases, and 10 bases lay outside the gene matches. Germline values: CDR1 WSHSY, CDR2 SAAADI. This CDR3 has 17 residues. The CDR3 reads CASRVLAGGTGTGELFF. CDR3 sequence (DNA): TGCGCCAGCAGGGTGCTAGCGGGAGGGACGGGGACCGGGGAGCTGTTTTTT.

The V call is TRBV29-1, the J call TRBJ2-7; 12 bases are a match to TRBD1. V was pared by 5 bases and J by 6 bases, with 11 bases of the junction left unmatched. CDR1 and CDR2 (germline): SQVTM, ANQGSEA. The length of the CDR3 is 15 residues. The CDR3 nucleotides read TGCAGCGTTTATACCCCCGGGACAGGGGGCGGCGAGCAGTACTTC. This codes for CSVYTPGTGGGEQYF.

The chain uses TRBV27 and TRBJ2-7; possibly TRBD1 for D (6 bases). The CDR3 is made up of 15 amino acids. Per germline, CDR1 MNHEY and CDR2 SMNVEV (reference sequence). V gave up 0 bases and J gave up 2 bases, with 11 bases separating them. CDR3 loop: CASSLSPQGTYEQYF. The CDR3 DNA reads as TGTGCCAGCAGTTTATCCCCGCAGGGGACCTACGAGCAGTACTTC.

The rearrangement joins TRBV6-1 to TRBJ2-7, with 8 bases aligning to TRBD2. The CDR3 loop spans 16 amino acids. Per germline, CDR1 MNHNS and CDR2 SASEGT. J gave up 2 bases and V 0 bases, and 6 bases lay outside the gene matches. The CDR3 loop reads CASSEAQRGFPYEQYF. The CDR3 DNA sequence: TGTGCCAGCAGTGAAGCTCAGCGGGGGTTCCCCTACGAGCAGTACTTC.

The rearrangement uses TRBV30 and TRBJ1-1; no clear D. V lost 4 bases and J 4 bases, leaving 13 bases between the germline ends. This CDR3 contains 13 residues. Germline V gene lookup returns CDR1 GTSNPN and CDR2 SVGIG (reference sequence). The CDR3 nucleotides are TGTGCCTGGAACTCCGGGTCCGTCACTGAAGCTTTCTTT. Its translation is CAWNSGSVTEAFF.

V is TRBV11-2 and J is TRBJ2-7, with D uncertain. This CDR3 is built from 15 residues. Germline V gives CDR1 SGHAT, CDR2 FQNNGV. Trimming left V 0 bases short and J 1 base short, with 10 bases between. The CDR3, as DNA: TGTGCCAGCAGCTTAGAATTAGCTAAATCCTACGAGCAGTACTTC. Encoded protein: CASSLELAKSYEQYF.

The CDR3 DNA sequence: TGTGCCAGCAGCGGGGGGGGGCGACTAGCCAAAAACATTCAGTACTTC. It yields the protein CASSGGGRLAKNIQYF. V and J are TRBV11-2 and TRBJ2-4; D possibly corresponds to TRBD2 (7 bases). The germline V and J ends were trimmed by 5 bases and 0 bases, with 14 bases remaining between them. CDR1 SGHAT and CDR2 FQNNGV come from the germline V gene. This CDR3 has 16 residues.

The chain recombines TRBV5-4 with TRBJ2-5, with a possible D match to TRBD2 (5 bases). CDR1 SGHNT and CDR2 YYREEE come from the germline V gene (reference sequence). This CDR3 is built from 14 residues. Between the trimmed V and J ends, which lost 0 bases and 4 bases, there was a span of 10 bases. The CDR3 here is CASSLGGRGETQYF. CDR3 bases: TGTGCCAGCAGCTTGGGAGGGCGTGGAGAGACCCAGTACTTC.